A selection of T cell receptor beta chains follows, all from one sample in a study of circulating CD8 cells and anti-PD-1 response in melanoma. A single record per CDR3 protein comes from TCRdb applying MiXCR to the reads. The table lists approximately 1,000 distinct CDR3 sequences, 7% to 10% of them singletons, with about 5.8% in the top ten. The starting material was CD8+ T cells from PBMCs, obtained at baseline or after one month of anti-PD-1 therapy (not recorded which). The receptors stem from a human donor with melanoma. Each CDR3 is given with its conserved first and last residue. D genes are given only for firm matches. Some rows mark clone size as missing; the rest say once, few, many or name a class of expanded clone.

TRBV19,.,.,TRBJ2-3,TGTGCCAGTAGTATGTGGGCGGATACGCAGTATTTT,CASSMWADTQYF
TRBV5-6,large,TRBD1,TRBJ2-5,TGTGCCAGCAGCTTGCACACGCACCGGACAGGGGAACGGGAGACCCAGTACTTC,CASSLHTHRTGERETQYF
TRBV12-5,medium-sized,.,TRBJ2-3,TGTGCTAGTGCCGCGCCAGCAGATACGCAGTATTTT,CASAAPADTQYF
TRBV19,medium-sized,.,TRBJ2-1,TGTGCCAGTAGTATAGTGCCCTACAATGAGCAGTTCTTC,CASSIVPYNEQFF
TRBV24-1,medium-sized,TRBD1,TRBJ2-3,TGTGCCACCAGCGGGACAGGTCTCCTCACAGATACGCAGTATTTT,CATSGTGLLTDTQYF
TRBV2,large,.,TRBJ2-7,TGTGCCAGCAGTAAGGACGGGTCCTACGAGCAGTACTTC,CASSKDGSYEQYF
TRBV28,large,.,TRBJ2-1,TGTGCCAGCAGCAATGAGCAGTTCTTC,CASSNEQFF
TRBV27,large,.,TRBJ1-6,TGTGCCAGCAGTTTAGGATTCCAGATAGATTCACCCCTCCACTTT,CASSLGFQIDSPLHF
TRBV27,medium-sized,.,TRBJ2-7,TGTGCCAGCAGTTCCAGGGCAACCTACGAGCAGTACTTC,CASSSRATYEQYF
TRBV28,medium-sized,TRBD1,TRBJ1-5,TGTGCCAGCAGTCCGGGACAGGGGGTCAATCAGCCCCAGCATTTT,CASSPGQGVNQPQHF
TRBV7-2,large,.,TRBJ2-1,TGTGCCAGCAGCCATAGGGTAGAGCAGTTCTTC,CASSHRVEQFF
TRBV21-1,medium-sized,.,TRBJ2-1,TGTGCCAGCACCTCACGGGGGCAATCCTGCAATGAGCAGTTCTTC,CASTSRGQSCNEQFF
TRBV20-1,medium-sized,.,TRBJ1-6,TGCAGTGTATCCTGGCCGCCTAAGCGGGATAGTTCACCCCTCCACTTT,CSVSWPPKRDSSPLHF
TRBV9,once,.,TRBJ2-1,TGTGCCAGTAGCCCTCCTTCAGCGGACTGGTACAATGAGCAGTTCTTC,CASSPPSADWYNEQFF
TRBV19,large,.,TRBJ2-3,TGTGCCAGTACCTGGGACAGCACAGATACGCAGTATTTT,CASTWDSTDTQYF
TRBV19,.,.,TRBJ1-1,TGTGCCAGTTATCAGGGCACTGAAGCTTTCTTT,CASYQGTEAFF
TRBV10-3,medium-sized,.,TRBJ2-1,TGTGCCATCAGTCAGGGAGAAGTCAATGAGCAGTTCTTC,CAISQGEVNEQFF
TRBV19,.,.,TRBJ2-5,TGTGCCAGTAGTAATGGGGAGACCCAGTACTTC,CASSNGETQYF
TRBV27,medium-sized,TRBD1,TRBJ1-5,TGTGCCAGCAGTCCGACAGGGGGGTCGTATCAGCCCCAGCATTTT,CASSPTGGSYQPQHF
TRBV4-1,medium-sized,.,TRBJ2-4,TGCGCCAGCAGCCCGTTCGCGGGGTCTGAGGACATTCAGTACTTC,CASSPFAGSEDIQYF
TRBV5-5,large,.,TRBJ2-7,TGTGCCAGCAGCTTTTATACAGGGTCCTACGAGCAGTACTTC,CASSFYTGSYEQYF
TRBV12-5,large,.,TRBJ2-3,TGTGCTAGTGGTTTGGGATTGGGAGCGGGTGACACAGATACGCAGTATTTT,CASGLGLGAGDTDTQYF
TRBV5-8,large,.,TRBJ2-1,TGTGCCAGCAGCTTGTCGGGACCAGAGCAGTTCTTC,CASSLSGPEQFF
TRBV19,few,.,TRBJ2-1,TGTGCCAGTAGTATGGGGAGCATCTCCTACAATGAGCAGTTCTTC,CASSMGSISYNEQFF
TRBV29-1,medium-sized,TRBD1,TRBJ2-7,TGCAGCGTCGAACAGGGGACCTCCTACGAGCAGTACTTC,CSVEQGTSYEQYF
TRBV5-8,medium-sized,.,TRBJ2-2,TGTGCCGGCAGCTTGGAAGGCTCCACCGGGGAGCTGTTTTTT,CAGSLEGSTGELFF
TRBV4-1,medium-sized,.,TRBJ2-5,TGCGCCAGCAGCCCGCCAGGGGCCCACCAAGAGACCCAGTACTTC,CASSPPGAHQETQYF
TRBV28,.,.,TRBJ1-1,TGTGCCAGCAGTTTTCTTTCCACTGAAGCTTTCTTT,CASSFLSTEAFF
TRBV28,large,.,TRBJ2-7,TGTGCCAGCAGTTCCAACCTCCGACAGGAGCAGTACTTC,CASSSNLRQEQYF
TRBV4-1,large,.,TRBJ1-6,TGCGCCAGCAGCCAGGAAAGTGGGGGGATAAATTATTCACCCCTCCACTTT,CASSQESGGINYSPLHF
TRBV6-5,large,.,TRBJ2-2,TGTGCCAGCCGCACGGGACCGTACACCGGGGAGCTGTTTTTT,CASRTGPYTGELFF
TRBV28,large,.,TRBJ2-1,TGTGCCAGCAGTTTATCCACAGAGGGAGAGCAGTTCTTC,CASSLSTEGEQFF
TRBV2,large,.,TRBJ2-2,TGTGCCAGCATCAACAGGGACACCGGGGAGCTGTTTTTT,CASINRDTGELFF
TRBV19,large,TRBD1,TRBJ2-7,TGTGCCAGTAGTATGGGGACAGGGGGACTCTACGAGCAGTACTTC,CASSMGTGGLYEQYF
TRBV5-5,large,.,TRBJ2-7,TGTGCCAGCAGCTTGTCCCACGAGCAGTACTTC,CASSLSHEQYF
TRBV28,large,.,TRBJ2-7,TGTGCCAGCGGAGTTGCGTCCACCTACGAGCAGTACTTC,CASGVASTYEQYF
TRBV28,large,.,TRBJ1-1,TGTGCCAGCAGCTCCGAACAGGGTCCCACTGAAGCTTTCTTT,CASSSEQGPTEAFF
TRBV28,large,TRBD2,TRBJ2-4,TGTGCCAGCCTTAGGCGGGGGGCCCCCCCCCAAAACATTCAGTACTTC,CASLRRGAPPQNIQYF
TRBV6-4,medium-sized,TRBD2,TRBJ2-3,TGTGCCAGCAGTGATCGGACTAGCGGGGGGGCAGATACGCAGTATTTT,CASSDRTSGGADTQYF
TRBV28,large,.,TRBJ2-7,TGTGCCAGCAGTTTCGGGGGCCCCTACGAGCAGTACTTC,CASSFGGPYEQYF
TRBV6-1,large,TRBD1,TRBJ1-6,TGTGCCAGCAGTGAAGCGACAGGGGGCAATTCACCCCTCCACTTT,CASSEATGGNSPLHF
TRBV14,.,.,TRBJ2-7,TGTGCCAGCAGCCTGCTGGATAAGAAAATAGCCTACGAGCAGTACTTC,CASSLLDKKIAYEQYF
TRBV29-1,medium-sized,.,TRBJ2-5,TGCAGCGTCTGGACGACGGGAGAGACCCAGTACTTC,CSVWTTGETQYF
TRBV28,large,TRBD1,TRBJ2-7,TGTGCCAGCAGTTCTTACAGGGGAAGCTCCTACGAGCAGTACTTC,CASSSYRGSSYEQYF
TRBV28,medium-sized,.,TRBJ2-3,TGTGCCAGCAGTTTAGCGGCCGGCACAGATACGCAGTATTTT,CASSLAAGTDTQYF
TRBV4-1,large,TRBD2,TRBJ2-5,TGCGCCAGCAGCCCCGTACCGGGAGGGCAAGAGACCCAGTACTTC,CASSPVPGGQETQYF
TRBV2,medium-sized,.,TRBJ2-3,TGTGCCAGCAGTGATCGAGCAACAGATACGCAGTATTTT,CASSDRATDTQYF
TRBV20-1,.,TRBD2,TRBJ2-7,TGCAGTGCTAGAGAGCGGGAGGGAGGAAGCTCCTACGAGCAGTACTTC,CSAREREGGSSYEQYF
TRBV7-8,medium-sized,.,TRBJ1-1,TGTGCCAGCAGCTTAGCGTTTATCGGGGGTGAAGCTTTCTTT,CASSLAFIGGEAFF
TRBV27,medium-sized,.,TRBJ2-3,TGTGCCAGCAGTTTAGTGGGGGGTCCCCCAGATACGCAGTATTTT,CASSLVGGPPDTQYF
TRBV19,large,.,TRBJ1-2,TGTGCCAGTAGTATCTGGTCGCAGAATGGCTACACCTTC,CASSIWSQNGYTF
TRBV7-3,large,.,TRBJ2-3,TGTGCCAGCAGCCTCGCTATCGCAGATACGCAGTATTTT,CASSLAIADTQYF
TRBV19,.,.,TRBJ2-1,TGTGCCAGTAGTCCCCAGTATGCCTACAATGAGCAGTTCTTC,CASSPQYAYNEQFF